This T cell receptor beta chain stems from a study of T cell responses to AZD1222 COVID-19 vaccine. Data came from immunoSEQ multiplex PCR; TCRdb stores just in-frame clones and leaves some out. This table holds 150,000 to 160,000 clones, roughly nine tenths found once. CDR3 length: 14 residues. V was shortened by 5 bases and J by 4 bases, with 15 bases between the two germline ends. Germline lookup yields CDR1 SGHTA and CDR2 FQGNSA. The chain recombines TRBV7-2 with TRBJ2-7; D gene unclear. The source was peripheral blood, collected after recovery from COVID-19. The origin of this receptor is an adult who had recovered from COVID-19. The CDR3 region has the DNA TGTGCCAGCAGCCCATCCGGGCTACCTTACGAGCAGTACTTC. Translation gives CASSPSGLPYEQYF.